This TCR beta chain was identified during a study of CD4 T cell repertoires in COVID-19. TCRdb keeps only in-frame clones here, not all; method: immunoSEQ multiplex PCR. The data hold approximately 79,000 clones, with about four fifths observed a single time. Overall study findings and caveats: Two or all three memory subsets shared several highly expanded SARS-CoV-2-reactive clonotypes.

Samples came from patients recovered from mild-to-severe COVID-19. No culture step preceded sequencing of the ex vivo isolated memory T cells. The length of the CDR3 is 19 residues. Germline CDR1 reads SGHRS; CDR2 reads YFSETQ. Germline trimming cut 0 bases from V and 0 bases from J; bases unmatched to any gene: 11. Comments on this clone: Its specificity is not known.

The sequence was obtained from a human donor who had COVID-19. This specimen was CD4+ T cells from peripheral blood, taken after recovery from COVID-19. The rearrangement uses TRBV5-1 and TRBJ2-5; TRBD2 aligns across 10 bases. Written as DNA, the CDR3 is TGCGCCAGCAGCTTGGTAGCGGGAGGATTCACTAGACACCAAGAGACCCAGTACTTC. Protein: CASSLVAGGFTRHQETQYF.